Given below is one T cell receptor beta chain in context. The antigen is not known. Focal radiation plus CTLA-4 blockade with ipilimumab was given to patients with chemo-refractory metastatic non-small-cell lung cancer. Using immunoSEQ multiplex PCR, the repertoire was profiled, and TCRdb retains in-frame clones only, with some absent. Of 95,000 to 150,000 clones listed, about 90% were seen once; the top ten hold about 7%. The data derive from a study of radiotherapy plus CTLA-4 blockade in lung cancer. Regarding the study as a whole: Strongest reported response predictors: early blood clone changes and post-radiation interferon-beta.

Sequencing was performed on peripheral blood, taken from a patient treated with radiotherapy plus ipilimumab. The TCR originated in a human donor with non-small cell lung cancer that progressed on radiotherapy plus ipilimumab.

The CDR3 loop reads CASSYEGGTDTQYF. The CDR3 DNA reads as TGTGCCAGCAGTTACGAGGGGGGTACAGATACGCAGTATTTT. This chain uses TRBV6-5 with TRBJ2-3; D possibly uses TRBD1 or TRBD2 (6 bases each). CDR3 length equals 14 residues. The germline V gene has CDR1 MNHEY and CDR2 SVGAGI. The V gene lost 2 bases and the J gene lost 3 bases, with 9 bases spanning the gap.